This TCR beta chain was sequenced during a study of PD-1 blockade in classical Hodgkin lymphoma (dated by TCRdb to about 2020). Describing the broader study: Nivolumab dosing was 3 mg/kg intravenously every 2 weeks, continuing until either disease progression or unacceptable toxicity. A peripheral blood immune signature of response to PD-1 blockade in classical Hodgkin lymphoma was defined using TCR beta sequencing and CyTOF.

The time point label corresponds to: cycle 2 day 1 (C2D1) of nivolumab. Relapse after autologous stem cell transplantation had occurred in all trial patients, and cohorts A, B and C were distinguished by prior brentuximab vedotin exposure. The trial cohort comprised some 60 patients with relapsed/refractory classical Hodgkin lymphoma whose best overall responses were complete response, partial response or progressive disease. In the multi-cohort phase II CheckMate 205 trial, trial patients received single-agent nivolumab. An independent review committee assessed best overall response by applying the 2007 International Working Group response criteria. Trial PBMCs were collected immediately before nivolumab initiation (C1D1) and during therapy at cycle 2 day 1 and cycle 4 day 1. Peripheral blood was collected in 8 mL Vacutainer Cell Preparation Tubes, from which PBMCs were isolated by centrifugation and then cryopreserved.

Broader findings and caveats from the paper: Baseline diversity similar to that of newly diagnosed patients was observed in trial patients achieving complete response, whereas significantly lower diversity was observed in partial responders and progressors. Lower diversity was observed in patients in whom nivolumab was started less than 1 year after ASCT, and these patients were excluded from later analyses so that confounding by immune reconstitution would be avoided. CD4+ but not CD8+ TCR diversity rose significantly by C4D1 (p=0.0027 vs p=0.16), most apparent in complete responders (p=0.02). The study covered only a single clinical trial cohort, and the causes of the repertoire differences, possibly disease activity or prior therapy, were still not defined. Baseline TCR diversity was reported to be lower in newly diagnosed patients than in healthy donors and to be lower still in relapsed/refractory patients.

V is shortened by 4 bases, J by 0 bases, and the region joining them spans 8 bases. CDR3 length: 14 amino acids, cysteine to phenylalanine. CDR3 DNA only is kept here, 42 bases in frame from base 1. Taken from the germline V gene, the CDR1 and CDR2 loops are SGDLS and YYNGEE. The Qiagen DNeasy kit was used to extract genomic DNA both from unsorted PBMCs and from the negatively selected CD4+ and CD8+ fractions. TCR beta CDR3 regions were subjected to amplification by immunoSEQ multiplex PCR with primers that anneal to V and J segments. Amplification bias was minimized using a synthetic immune receptor repertoire, and residual bias was removed computationally after sequencing. Regarding the original processing steps: Custom Python scripts were used to quantify repertoire diversity as the Shannon entropy index. Unsorted, CD4+ and CD8+ repertoires were examined separately, except in combined analyses, for which CD4+ and CD8+ sequences were merged in silico. Clonal expansion was defined as at least a 2-fold frequency increase after treatment relative to C1D1, with a pseudocount of 0.5 for undetected baseline clones. Singleton clones were defined as clones with 0 or 1 copy at C1D1, and non-singleton clones were defined as clones with 2 or more copies. By matching protein sequences in sorted samples from the same patient, clones expanded in unsorted samples were annotated as CD4+, CD8+ or unknown. Wilcoxon tests on paired samples were used to test diversity changes from C1D1 to C4D1. In its TCRdb copy, this immuneACCESS table keeps in-frame sequences only and misses some clones. Where compared with another copy, unresolved V genes explain less than half of these, and the others have no known cause. Clonal size and the V and J genes are those of that table, whereas D and trimming came from the DNA. The sample contains approximately 79,000 clones, about 90% of them found a single time. The ten largest clones capture less than 3% of the sample.

In regard to this clone: The antigen it recognizes is unknown. There are no base qualities to consult, and no much larger clone falls within one base.

The sequences come from peripheral blood mononuclear cells (PBMCs), collected before the second cycle of nivolumab. The rearranged segments are TRBV9 and TRBJ1-5, with the D gene not confidently named. The receptor comes from a human donor with classical Hodgkin lymphoma. The nucleotide sequence is TGTGCCAGCAGCAGAGAGTATAGCAATCAGCCCCAGCATTTT. Its protein is CASSREYSNQPQHF.